This T cell receptor (beta chain) comes out of a study of CXCR3-negative and CXCR3-positive naive CD8 T cells. Whole-study context: TRB reads totalled about 140 million, about 1.5 +/- 0.3 million per library. Findings and caveats of the study: Naive subsets expressed similar surface CD5; TRB CDR3 features served to infer TCR strength.

Germline CDR1 MDHEN, CDR2 SYDVKM. The CDR3 is made up of 15 amino acids. On this clonotype itself: The antigen is undetermined.

Libraries of TRB cDNA were made by 5' RACE and carried UMIs. Reprocessing the 5' RACE reads, TCRdb reports a single entry for every CDR3 protein and omits DNA. The table lists some 45,000 distinct CDR3 sequences. The chain employs TRBV28 and TRBJ2-1; TCRdb proposes TRBD1, but this gene call is untestable without DNA. Input material: naive CXCR3- CD8+ T cells from blood. Subset: CD45RO-CCR7+CD27+CD95- naive CD8+ T cells lacking CXCR3 (TNR3-). This sequence was found in a human donor in good health. Some clones in this sample may be carry-over from other donors' samples. The CDR3: CASSLTGGAYNEQFF. Filled out from reference TRBV28 and TRBJ2-1, the complete variable domain reads DVKVTQSSRYLVKRTGEKVFLECVQDMDHENMFWYRQDPGLGLRLIYFSYDVKMKEKGDIPEGYSVSREKKERFSLILESASTNQTSMYLCASSLTGGAYNEQFFGPGTRLTVL.